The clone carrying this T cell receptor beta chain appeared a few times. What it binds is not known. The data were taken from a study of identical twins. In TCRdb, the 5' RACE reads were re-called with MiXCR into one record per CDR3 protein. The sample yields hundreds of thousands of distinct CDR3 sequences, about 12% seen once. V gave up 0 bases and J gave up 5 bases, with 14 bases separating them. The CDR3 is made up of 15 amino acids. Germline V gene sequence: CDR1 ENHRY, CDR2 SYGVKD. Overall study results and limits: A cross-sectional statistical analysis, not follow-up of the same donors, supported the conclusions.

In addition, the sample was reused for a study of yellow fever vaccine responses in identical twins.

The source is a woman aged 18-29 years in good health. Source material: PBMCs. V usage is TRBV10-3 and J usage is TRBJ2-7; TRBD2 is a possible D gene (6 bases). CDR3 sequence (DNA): TGTGCCATCAGTGAGTCGGCGGGATCGTTGCACGAGCAGTACTTC. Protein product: CAISESAGSLHEQYF.